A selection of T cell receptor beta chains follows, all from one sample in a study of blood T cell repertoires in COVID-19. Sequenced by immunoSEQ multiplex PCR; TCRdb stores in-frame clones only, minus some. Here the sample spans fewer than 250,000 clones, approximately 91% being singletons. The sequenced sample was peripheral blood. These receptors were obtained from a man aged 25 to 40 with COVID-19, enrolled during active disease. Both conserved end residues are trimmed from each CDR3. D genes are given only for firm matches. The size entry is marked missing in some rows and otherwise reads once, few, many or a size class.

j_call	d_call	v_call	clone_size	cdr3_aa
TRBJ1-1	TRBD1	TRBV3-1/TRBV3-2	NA	ASRIYRGGEAF
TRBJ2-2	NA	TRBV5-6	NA	ASSLGDRGLPTGELF
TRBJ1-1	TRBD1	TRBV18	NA	ASSPPGQGLTEAF
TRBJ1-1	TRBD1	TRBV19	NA	ASSVTGQPEAF
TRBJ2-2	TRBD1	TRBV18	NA	ASSPRQGITGELF
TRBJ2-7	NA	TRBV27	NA	ASSPRRLRGVYEQY
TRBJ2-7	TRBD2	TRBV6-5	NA	ASKREGWGYEQY
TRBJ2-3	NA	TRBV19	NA	ASSIGPQGVDTQY
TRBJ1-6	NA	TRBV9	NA	ASSGGEGHNSPLH
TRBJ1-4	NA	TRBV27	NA	ASSYRGWANEKLF
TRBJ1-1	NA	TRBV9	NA	ASSPSTLMNTEAF
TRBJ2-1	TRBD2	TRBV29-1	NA	SASGTSGGAYNEQF
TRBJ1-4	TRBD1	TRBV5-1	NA	ASRPGQGRTTNEKLF
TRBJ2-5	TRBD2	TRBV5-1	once	ASSLVALAGGETQY
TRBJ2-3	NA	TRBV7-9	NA	ASSVQRLLGSTDTQY
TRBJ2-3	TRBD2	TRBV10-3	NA	ATTTSGSTDTQY
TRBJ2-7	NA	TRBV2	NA	ASSLTGVSYEQY
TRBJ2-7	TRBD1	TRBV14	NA	ASSQESHRGYEQY
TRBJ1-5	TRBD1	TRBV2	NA	ASSDLDRGFNQPQH
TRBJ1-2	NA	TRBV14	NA	ASSPPGSANYGYT
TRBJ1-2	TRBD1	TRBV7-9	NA	ASSLVSGGHGYT
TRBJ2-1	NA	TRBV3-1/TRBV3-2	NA	ASSPTEGGSSYNEQF
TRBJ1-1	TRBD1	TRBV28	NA	ASSREPIRSAGGTEAF
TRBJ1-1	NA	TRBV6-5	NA	ASSRKGGDGAF
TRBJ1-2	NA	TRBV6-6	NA	ASSYSPTGTSA
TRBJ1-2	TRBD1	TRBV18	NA	ASSPTDRGNGYT
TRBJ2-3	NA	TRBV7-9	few	ASSQADTQY
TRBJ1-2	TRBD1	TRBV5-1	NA	ASSSGQAKLGT
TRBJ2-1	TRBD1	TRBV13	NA	ASSLTSSGQGINEQF
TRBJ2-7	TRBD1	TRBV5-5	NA	ASSLGDRAGEQY
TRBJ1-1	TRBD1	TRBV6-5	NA	ASSYSWTGANTEAF
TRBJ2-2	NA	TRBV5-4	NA	ASSSRGSGETGELF
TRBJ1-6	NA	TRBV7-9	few	ASSQDGGNHNSPLH
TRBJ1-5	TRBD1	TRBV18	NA	ASSPMGQSPSNQPQH
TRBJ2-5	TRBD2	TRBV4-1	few	ASSRTSEIGETQY
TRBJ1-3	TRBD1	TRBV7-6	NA	ASSYNRGSGNTIY
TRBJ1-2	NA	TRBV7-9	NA	ASSLLQGEFSDGYT
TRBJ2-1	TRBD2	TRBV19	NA	ASSPRASGGVEQF
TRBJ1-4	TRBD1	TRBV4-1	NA	ASSQGGRGQGKLF
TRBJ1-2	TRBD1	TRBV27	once	ASSFHGQGIAYGYT
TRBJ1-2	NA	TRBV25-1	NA	ASSAGGFGYT
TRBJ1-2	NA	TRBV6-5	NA	ASSRGTLQHGYT
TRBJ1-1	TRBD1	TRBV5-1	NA	ASSTGQGHKNTEAF
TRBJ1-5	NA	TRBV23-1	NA	ASSLGQRGQPQH
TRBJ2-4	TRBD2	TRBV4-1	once	ASSQDWRGARNIQY
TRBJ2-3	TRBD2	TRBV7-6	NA	ASSFTGGVADTQY
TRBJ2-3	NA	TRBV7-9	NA	ASSLFSGDTQY
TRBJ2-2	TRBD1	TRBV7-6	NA	ASSLTQQTGQGPDTGELF
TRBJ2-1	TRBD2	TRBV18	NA	ASSLMTSGASYNEQF
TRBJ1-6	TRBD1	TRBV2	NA	ASRQGSDSPLH
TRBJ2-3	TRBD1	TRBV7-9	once	ASSVPGGTDTQY
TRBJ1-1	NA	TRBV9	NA	ASSASVGLGNTEAF
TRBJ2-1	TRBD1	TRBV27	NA	ASSPRTGGYNEQF